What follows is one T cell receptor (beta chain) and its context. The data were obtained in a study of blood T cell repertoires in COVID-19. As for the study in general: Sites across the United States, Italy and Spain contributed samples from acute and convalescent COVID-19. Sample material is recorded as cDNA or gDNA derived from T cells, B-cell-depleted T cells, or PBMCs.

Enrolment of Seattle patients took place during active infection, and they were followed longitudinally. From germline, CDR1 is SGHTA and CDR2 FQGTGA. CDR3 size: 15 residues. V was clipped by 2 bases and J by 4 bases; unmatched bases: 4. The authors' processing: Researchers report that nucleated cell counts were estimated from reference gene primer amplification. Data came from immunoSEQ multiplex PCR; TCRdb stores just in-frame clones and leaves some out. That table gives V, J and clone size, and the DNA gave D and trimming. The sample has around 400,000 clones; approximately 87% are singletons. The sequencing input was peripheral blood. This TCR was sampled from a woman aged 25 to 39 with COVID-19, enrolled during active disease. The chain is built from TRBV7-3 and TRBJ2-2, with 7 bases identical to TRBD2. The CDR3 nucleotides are TGTGCCAGCAGCTTAGTAGGGAGGGCCACCGGGGAGCTGTTTTTT. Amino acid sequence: CASSLVGRATGELFF.